Below are 25 T cell receptor beta chains sequenced from a single sample in a study of control samples from healthy donors and cancer patients. TCRdb's copy holds only in-frame clones and misses some; the assay was immunoSEQ multiplex PCR. The sample carries 50,000 to 70,000 clones, over 75% recorded once. The sample taken for sequencing was blood. Source of these receptors: a man in his forties or fifties in good health.

V gene TRBV30 combines with J gene TRBJ2-3; 7 nucleotides line up with TRBD1. The V segment lost 1 base and the J segment 3 bases; nucleotides outside the gene matches: 4. CDR1 and CDR2 from the germline V gene are GTSNPN and SVGIG (reference sequence). The CDR3 length is 14 residues. CDR3 nucleotides: TGTGCCTGGAGTGGACAGGGTGAGACAGATACGCAGTATTTT. The encoded protein is CAWSGQGETDTQYF.

V and J are TRBV6-2 or TRBV6-3 and TRBJ1-1; D is ambiguous. The V gene's germline CDR1 is MNHEY and CDR2 SVGEGT. V lost 3 bases and J 1 base, leaving 12 bases between the germline ends. The CDR3 totals 15 residues. The CDR3 DNA is TGTGCCAGCAGTTATGAAACCGGAACGAACACTGAAGCTTTCTTT. Translation gives CASSYETGTNTEAFF.

CDR3 residues: CARSLEKGGRAEVGDTQYF. The CDR3 DNA reads TGTGCCAGAAGCTTAGAGAAGGGCGGGAGGGCCGAGGTAGGAGATACGCAGTATTTT. This chain joins TRBV7-5 and TRBJ2-3; the table gives TRBD2 as D, unverified against the DNA. TRBV7-5 constitutes a pseudogene. The CDR3 covers 19 residues.

The V gene is TRBV11-2, the J gene TRBJ1-1; D is unresolved. The CDR3 has 15 residues. V was pared by 5 bases and J by 3 bases, with 16 bases between. Germline CDR1 reads SGHAT; CDR2 reads FQNNGV. CDR3 loop: CASSQGRVGYTEAFF. The CDR3 DNA follows: TGTGCCAGCAGCCAAGGGCGCGTAGGCTACACTGAAGCTTTCTTT.

The CDR3: CASSPLPVRGARGNTIYF. As DNA, the CDR3 is TGTGCCAGCAGCCCTCTCCCTGTTCGGGGGGCGCGCGGAAACACCATATATTTT. The J gene is TRBJ1-3, the V gene TRBV7-2, with D maybe TRBD1 (6 bases). V lost 5 bases, J lost 4 bases, and 24 bases lay in between. The CDR3 runs 18 residues. CDR1 is SGHTA, CDR2 FQGNSA, per germline.

The V call is TRBV30, the J call TRBJ1-5; weak D call: TRBD1 (6 bases). The germline V gene encodes CDR1 GTSNPN and CDR2 SVGIG (reference sequence). V lost 3 bases and J lost 7, with 16 bases in between. This CDR3 is built from 14 residues. CDR3 in amino acids: CAWSPGTLTQPQHF. The CDR3 DNA sequence: TGTGCCTGGAGCCCCGGGACATTGACCCAGCCCCAGCATTTT.

This sequence joins TRBV5-6 and TRBJ2-5; D possibly uses TRBD1 or TRBD2 (5 bases each). CDR3 length: 13 amino acids. V lost 4 bases and J 4 bases, leaving 11 bases between the germline ends. Germline-derived CDR1 and CDR2 are SGHDT and YYEEEE. The CDR3 loop is CASSPTGGETQYF. Written as DNA, the CDR3 is TGTGCCAGCAGCCCAACAGGAGGAGAGACCCAGTACTTC.

This rearrangement joins TRBV19 to TRBJ1-6; D unclear. V lost 5 bases, J lost 7 bases, and 12 bases lay in between. The CDR3 runs to 14 residues. Germline assignment: CDR1 LNHDA and CDR2 SQIVND (reference sequence). The CDR3 reads CASSLGFANSPLHF. CDR3 bases: TGTGCCAGTAGTTTAGGTTTCGCCAATTCACCCCTCCACTTT.

J is TRBJ1-5 and V is TRBV7-2, with no clear D. The CDR3 consists of 13 residues. Trimming cost V 7 bases and J 2 bases, with 9 bases left between them. Per the germline V gene, CDR1 is SGHTA and CDR2 is FQGNSA. The DNA for the CDR3 is TGTGCCAGCACGGGATCTGGCAATCAGCCCCAGCATTTT. Its translation: CASTGSGNQPQHF.

The rearrangement joins TRBV7-2 to TRBJ1-5, with D possibly TRBD1 on 5 matching bases. From germline, CDR1 is SGHTA and CDR2 FQGNSA. With 0 bases removed from V and 6 bases from J, the gap between germline ends came to 9 bases. The CDR3 sequence is 14 residues long. The CDR3: CASSLARGTQPQHF. The CDR3, as DNA: TGTGCCAGCAGCTTAGCGCGAGGGACTCAGCCCCAGCATTTT.

V gene TRBV21-1 combines with J gene TRBJ2-4; TRBD1, the D gene given by the table, was not confirmed from the DNA. TRBV21-1 is a listed pseudogene. The CDR3 runs to 20 residues. This CDR3 reads CASSKDGDTAKTLAKNIQYF. The CDR3 nucleotides read TGTGCCAGCAGCAAGGATGGGGACACAGCTAAGACTTTAGCCAAAAACATTCAGTACTTC.

The chain employs TRBV27 and TRBJ1-5; no definite D call. CDR1 is MNHEY, CDR2 SMNVEV, per germline (reference sequence). The CDR3 loop spans 12 amino acids. The V gene lost 6 bases and the J gene lost 0 bases, with 3 bases spanning the gap. For the CDR3, the DNA is TGTGCCAGCAGCTTTAGCAATCAGCCCCAGCATTTT. Amino acid sequence: CASSFSNQPQHF.

This clone has only a few counts. The chain recombines TRBV7-2 with TRBJ1-5, with a weak D call TRBD1 (6 bases). The CDR3 spans 16 residues. Trimming removed 1 base at V and 0 bases at J, with 10 bases between. The V gene's germline CDR1 is SGHTA and CDR2 FQGNSA. For the CDR3, the DNA is TGTGCCAGCAGCTTAGTTCGGGGGCCTAGCAATCAGCCCCAGCATTTT. It translates to CASSLVRGPSNQPQHF.

This chain connects TRBV6-2 or TRBV6-3 to TRBJ2-7, with 10 bases identical to TRBD2. Looked up from germline, CDR1 is MNHEY and CDR2 is SVGEGT. J lost 2 bases, V lost 0 bases, and 4 bases had no gene match. The CDR3 loop spans 16 amino acids. CDR3 coding DNA: TGTGCCAGCAGTTACTCAGGGACTAGCGTAGCCTACGAGCAGTACTTC. It encodes CASSYSGTSVAYEQYF.

The rearrangement joins TRBV5-1 to TRBJ1-2; 7 positions agree with TRBD1. There are 14 residues in the CDR3. The germline V gene has CDR1 SGHRS and CDR2 YFSETQ. V shed 1 base and J 7 bases; nucleotides not matched to a gene: 7. CDR3: CASSLSGTAFGYTF. The CDR3 DNA follows: TGCGCCAGCAGCTTGTCTGGGACAGCCTTTGGCTACACCTTC.

This clone was detected only a few times. V gene TRBV7-9 combines with J gene TRBJ2-7, with TRBD2 matching 12 bases. The CDR3 loop spans 15 amino acids. V shed 5 bases, J shed 2 bases, and the junction held 4 bases outside the gene matches. Germline lookup yields CDR1 SEHNR and CDR2 FQNEAQ (reference sequence). The CDR3 reads CASSPPSGRAYEQYF. Written as DNA, the CDR3 is TGTGCCAGCAGCCCTCCTAGCGGGAGGGCCTACGAGCAGTACTTC.

The chain uses TRBV7-2 and TRBJ2-5; 8 nucleotides line up with TRBD1. CDR3 length: 13 residues. CDR1 and CDR2 from the germline V gene are SGHTA and FQGNSA. The ends lost 5 bases at V and 5 bases at J; junction bases unmatched: 4. This CDR3 reads CASSVRDRETQYF. The CDR3 DNA reads TGTGCCAGCAGCGTCCGGGACAGGGAGACCCAGTACTTC.

This sequence joins TRBV14 and TRBJ1-5; D unclear. With 4 bases removed from V and 3 bases from J, the gap between germline ends came to 4 bases. Germline loops: CDR1 SGHDN, CDR2 FVKESK. The CDR3 extends over 12 amino acids. CDR3 protein: CASSRDNQPQHF. CDR3 coding DNA: TGTGCCAGCAGCCGGGACAATCAGCCCCAGCATTTT.

This sequence joins TRBV30 and TRBJ1-1, with no clear D. V was pared by 2 bases and J by 0 bases, with 4 bases between. The CDR3 sequence is 12 residues long. Germline assignment: CDR1 GTSNPN and CDR2 SVGIG (reference sequence). Written as DNA, the CDR3 is TGTGCCTGGAGTCGGGTGAACACTGAAGCTTTCTTT. This translates into CAWSRVNTEAFF.

J is TRBJ1-1 and V is TRBV18, with D hard to call. Germline CDR1 and CDR2: KGHSH and LQKENI. The CDR3 loop spans 12 amino acids. V gave up 2 bases and J gave up 7 bases, with 8 bases separating them. As DNA, the CDR3 is TGTGCCAGCTCACCAGAGCAGGTTGAAGCTTTCTTT. It translates to CASSPEQVEAFF.

This clone showed up just once. V usage is TRBV6-6 and J usage is TRBJ1-2; D is possibly TRBD1 (6 bases). Between the trimmed V and J ends, which lost 2 bases and 8 bases, there was a span of 15 bases. The CDR3 has 14 amino acids. Germline values: CDR1 MNHNY, CDR2 SVGAGI (reference sequence). The CDR3 region has the DNA TGTGCCAGCAGTTACCCGCACAGGGAAGGGGGCTACACCTTC. This gives the protein CASSYPHREGGYTF.

This rearrangement joins TRBV19 to TRBJ2-7; D is possibly TRBD1 (6 bases). This CDR3 spans 15 amino acids. CDR1 is LNHDA, CDR2 SQIVND, per germline (reference sequence). V lost 5 bases and J 2 bases, leaving 16 bases between the germline ends. The CDR3 DNA follows: TGTGCCAGTAGTCTTCAGCCGGACAGTACCTACGAGCAGTACTTC. Translation gives CASSLQPDSTYEQYF.

The CDR3 DNA reads TGCGCCAGCAGCGTGGGACAGACGAACACTGAAGCTTTCTTT. This translates into CASSVGQTNTEAFF. The rearrangement joins TRBV5-1 to TRBJ1-1; 7 bases match TRBD1. With 4 bases clipped from V and 1 base from J, the junction kept 4 bases outside the gene matches. The CDR3 loop spans 14 amino acids. Germline V CDR1 and CDR2: SGHRS, YFSETQ.

This chain joins TRBV7-9 and TRBJ1-2; D possibly corresponds to TRBD1 (6 bases). The CDR3 has 17 residues. CDR1 is SEHNR and CDR2 is FQNEAQ in the germline V gene (reference sequence). V dropped 1 base and J dropped 0 bases, with 15 bases sitting between them. The CDR3 nucleotides read TGTGCCAGCAGCTTAGTTGCGGGGGGCAGTACTAACTATGGCTACACCTTC. Protein sequence: CASSLVAGGSTNYGYTF. Using reference TRBV7-9 and TRBJ1-2 for the parts outside the CDR3, the full variable domain is DTGVSQNPRHKITKRGQNVTFRCDPISEHNRLYWYRQTLGQGPEFLTYFQNEAQLEKSRLLSDRFSAERPKGSFSTLEIQRTEQGDSAMYLCASSLVAGGSTNYGYTFGSGTRLTVV.

This clone has a single count. The J gene is TRBJ2-1, the V gene TRBV6-5, with D hard to call. In germline, CDR1 is MNHEY, CDR2 SVGAGI. This CDR3 region has 13 residues. V was cut by 4 bases and J by 7 bases, with 11 bases left in between. CDR3 in amino acids: CASSSPHGNEQFF. DNA of the CDR3: TGTGCCAGCAGTTCTCCTCATGGGAATGAGCAGTTCTTC.